This TCR beta chain came from a study of graft-versus-host responses after intestinal transplantation. The count of this clone is one. Its matching antigen is unknown. Using immunoSEQ multiplex PCR, the repertoire was profiled, and TCRdb retains in-frame clones only, with some absent. Here the sample spans approximately 85,000 clones, 90% to 95% being singletons. Findings and limits, study-wide: The recipient marrow held GvH clones, and some of them showed up first in ileum or blood. High graft-versus-host to host-versus-graft T cell clonal ratios marked allografts of patients with graft-donor macrochimerism.

This CDR3 has 14 residues. V shed 7 bases and J 3 bases; nucleotides not matched to a gene: 6. Germline V gene lookup returns CDR1 SGHNT and CDR2 YYREEE (reference sequence). The sequence was collected from a human donor who was the organ donor for an intestinal transplant. Sequencing used unstimulated CD8+ T cells sorted from spleen or lymph node cells, obtained before transplant. The chain carries TRBV5-4 and TRBJ2-7; 11 positions agree with TRBD2. The CDR3 bases are TGTGCCAGCGGAACTAGCGGGAGTTTCTACGAGCAGTACTTC. It translates to CASGTSGSFYEQYF.